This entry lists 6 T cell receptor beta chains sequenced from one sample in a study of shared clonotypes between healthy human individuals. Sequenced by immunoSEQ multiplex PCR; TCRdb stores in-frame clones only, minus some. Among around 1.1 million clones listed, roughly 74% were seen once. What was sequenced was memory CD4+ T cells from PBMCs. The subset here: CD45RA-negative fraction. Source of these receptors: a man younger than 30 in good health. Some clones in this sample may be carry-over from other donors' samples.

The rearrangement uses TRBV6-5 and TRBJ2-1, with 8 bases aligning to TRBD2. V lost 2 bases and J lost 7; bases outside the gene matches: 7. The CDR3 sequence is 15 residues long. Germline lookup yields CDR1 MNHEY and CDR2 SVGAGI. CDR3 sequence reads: CASSYGSGMGNEQFF. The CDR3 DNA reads TGTGCCAGCAGTTACGGTAGCGGGATGGGAAATGAGCAGTTCTTC.

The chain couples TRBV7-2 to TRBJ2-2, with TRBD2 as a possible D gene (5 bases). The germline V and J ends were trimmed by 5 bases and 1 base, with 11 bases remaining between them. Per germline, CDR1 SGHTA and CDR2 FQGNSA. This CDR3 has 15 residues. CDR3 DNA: TGTGCCAGCAGCGTGGACGGACTGAACACCGGGGAGCTGTTTTTT. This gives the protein CASSVDGLNTGELFF. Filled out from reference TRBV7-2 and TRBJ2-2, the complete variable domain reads GAGVSQSPSNKVTEKGKDVELRCDPISGHTALYWYRQSLGQGLEFLIYFQGNSAPDKSGLPSDRFSAERTGGSVSTLTIQRTQQEDSAVYLCASSVDGLNTGELFFGEGSRLTVL.

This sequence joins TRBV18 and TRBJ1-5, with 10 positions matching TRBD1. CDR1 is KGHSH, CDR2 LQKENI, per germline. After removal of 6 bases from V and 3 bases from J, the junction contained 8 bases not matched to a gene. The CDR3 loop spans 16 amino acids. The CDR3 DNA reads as TGTGCCAGCTCTATGACAGGGGGCTTGGACAATCAGCCCCAGCATTTT. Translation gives CASSMTGGLDNQPQHF. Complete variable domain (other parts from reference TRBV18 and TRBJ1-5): NAGVMQNPRHLVRRRGQEARLRCSPMKGHSHVYWYRQLPEEGLKFMVYLQKENIIDESGMPKERFSAEFPKEGPSILRIQQVVRGDSAAYFCASSMTGGLDNQPQHFGDGTRLSIL.

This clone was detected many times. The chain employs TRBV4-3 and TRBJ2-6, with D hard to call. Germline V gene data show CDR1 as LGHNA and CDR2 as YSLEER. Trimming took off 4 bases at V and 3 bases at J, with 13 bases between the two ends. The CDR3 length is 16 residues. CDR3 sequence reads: CASSPQASIGANVLTF. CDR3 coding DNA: TGCGCCAGCAGCCCCCAAGCGAGTATTGGGGCCAACGTCCTGACTTTC.

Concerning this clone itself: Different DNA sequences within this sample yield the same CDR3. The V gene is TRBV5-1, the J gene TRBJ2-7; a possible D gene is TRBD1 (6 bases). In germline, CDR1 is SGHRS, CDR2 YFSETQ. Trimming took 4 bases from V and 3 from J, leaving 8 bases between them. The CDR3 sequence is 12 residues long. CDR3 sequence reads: CASSKDSYEQYF. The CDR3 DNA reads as TGCGCCAGCAGCAAGGACAGCTACGAGCAGTACTTC.

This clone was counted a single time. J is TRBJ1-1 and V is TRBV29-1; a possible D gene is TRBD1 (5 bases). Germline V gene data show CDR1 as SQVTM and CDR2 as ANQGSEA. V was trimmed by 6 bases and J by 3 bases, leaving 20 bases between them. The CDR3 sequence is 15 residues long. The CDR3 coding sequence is TGCAGCGTCGCTAAGGGACGAGAGTTTTACACTGAAGCTTTCTTT. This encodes CSVAKGREFYTEAFF.